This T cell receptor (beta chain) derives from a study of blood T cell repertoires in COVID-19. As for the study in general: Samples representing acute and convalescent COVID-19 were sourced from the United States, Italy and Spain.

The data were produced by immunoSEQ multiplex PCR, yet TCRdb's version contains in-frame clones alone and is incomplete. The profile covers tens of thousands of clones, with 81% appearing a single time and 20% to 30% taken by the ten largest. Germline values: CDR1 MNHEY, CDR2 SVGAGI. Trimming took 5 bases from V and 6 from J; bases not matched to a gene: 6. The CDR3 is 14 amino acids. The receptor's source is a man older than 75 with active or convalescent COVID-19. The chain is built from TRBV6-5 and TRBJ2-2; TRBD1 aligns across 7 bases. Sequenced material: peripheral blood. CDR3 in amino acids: CASSKTGSAGELFF. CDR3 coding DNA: TGTGCCAGCAGTAAGACAGGGTCCGCCGGGGAGCTGTTTTTT.